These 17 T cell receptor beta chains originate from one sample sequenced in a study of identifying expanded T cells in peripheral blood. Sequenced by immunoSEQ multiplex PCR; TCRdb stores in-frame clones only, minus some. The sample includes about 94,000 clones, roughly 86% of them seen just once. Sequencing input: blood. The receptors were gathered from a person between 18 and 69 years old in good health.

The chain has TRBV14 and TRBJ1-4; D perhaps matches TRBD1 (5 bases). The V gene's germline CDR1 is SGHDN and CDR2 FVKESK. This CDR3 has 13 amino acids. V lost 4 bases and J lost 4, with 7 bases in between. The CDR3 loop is CASSRGLNEKLFF. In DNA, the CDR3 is TGTGCCAGCAGCCGGGGCCTTAATGAAAAACTGTTTTTT.

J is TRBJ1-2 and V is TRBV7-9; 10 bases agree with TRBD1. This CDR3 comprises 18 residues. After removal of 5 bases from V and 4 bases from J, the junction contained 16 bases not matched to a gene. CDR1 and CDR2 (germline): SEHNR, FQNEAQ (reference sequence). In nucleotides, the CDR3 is TGTGCCAGCAGCACCCGGACGACGGGACAGGGGAGCGGCTATGGCTACACCTTC. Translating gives CASSTRTTGQGSGYGYTF. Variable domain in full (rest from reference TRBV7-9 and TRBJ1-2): DTGVSQNPRHKITKRGQNVTFRCDPISEHNRLYWYRQTLGQGPEFLTYFQNEAQLEKSRLLSDRFSAERPKGSFSTLEIQRTEQGDSAMYLCASSTRTTGQGSGYGYTFGSGTRLTVV.

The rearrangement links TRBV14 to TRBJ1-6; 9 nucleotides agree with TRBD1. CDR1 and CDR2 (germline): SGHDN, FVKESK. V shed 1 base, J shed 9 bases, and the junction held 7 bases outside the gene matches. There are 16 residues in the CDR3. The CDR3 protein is CASSQVGGTGTSPLHF. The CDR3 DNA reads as TGTGCCAGCAGCCAAGTAGGGGGGACAGGGACTTCACCCCTCCACTTT.

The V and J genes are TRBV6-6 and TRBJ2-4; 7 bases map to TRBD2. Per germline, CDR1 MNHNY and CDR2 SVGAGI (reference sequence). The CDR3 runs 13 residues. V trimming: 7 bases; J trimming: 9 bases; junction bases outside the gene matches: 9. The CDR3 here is CASIPRPGGIQYF. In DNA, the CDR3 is TGTGCCAGCATCCCCCGTCCGGGGGGCATTCAGTACTTC.

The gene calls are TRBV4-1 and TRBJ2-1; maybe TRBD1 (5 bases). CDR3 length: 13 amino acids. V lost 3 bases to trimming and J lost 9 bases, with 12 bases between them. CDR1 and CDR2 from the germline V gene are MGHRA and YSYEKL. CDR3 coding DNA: TGCGCCAGCAGCCATCAAGGGGCCGGTGAGCAGTTCTTC. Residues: CASSHQGAGEQFF.

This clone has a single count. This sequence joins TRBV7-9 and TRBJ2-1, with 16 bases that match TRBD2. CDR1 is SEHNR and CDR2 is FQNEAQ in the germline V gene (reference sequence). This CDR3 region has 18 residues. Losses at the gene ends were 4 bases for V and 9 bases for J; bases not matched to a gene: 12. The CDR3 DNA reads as TGTGCCAGCAGCTCCGGGACTAGCGGGAGGGCCCTTTATGGTGAGCAGTTCTTC. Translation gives CASSSGTSGRALYGEQFF. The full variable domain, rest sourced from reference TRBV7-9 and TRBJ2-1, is DTGVSQNPRHKITKRGQNVTFRCDPISEHNRLYWYRQTLGQGPEFLTYFQNEAQLEKSRLLSDRFSAERPKGSFSTLEIQRTEQGDSAMYLCASSSGTSGRALYGEQFFGPGTRLTVL.

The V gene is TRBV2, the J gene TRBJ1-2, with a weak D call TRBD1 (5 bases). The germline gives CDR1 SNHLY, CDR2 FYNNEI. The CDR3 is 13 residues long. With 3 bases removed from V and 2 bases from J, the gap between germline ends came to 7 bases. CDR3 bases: TGTGCCAGCAGTGACTGGACAAACTATGGCTACACCTTC. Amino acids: CASSDWTNYGYTF. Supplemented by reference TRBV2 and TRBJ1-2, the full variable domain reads EPEVTQTPSHQVTQMGQEVILRCVPISNHLYFYWYRQILGQKVEFLVSFYNNEISEKSEIFDDQFSVERPDGSNFTLKIRSTKLEDSAMYFCASSDWTNYGYTFGSGTRLTVV.

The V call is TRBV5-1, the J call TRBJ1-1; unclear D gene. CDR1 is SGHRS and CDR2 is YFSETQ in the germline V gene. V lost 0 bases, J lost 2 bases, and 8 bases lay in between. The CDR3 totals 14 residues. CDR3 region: CASSLGALNTEAFF. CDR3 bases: TGCGCCAGCAGCTTGGGGGCCCTTAACACTGAAGCTTTCTTT.

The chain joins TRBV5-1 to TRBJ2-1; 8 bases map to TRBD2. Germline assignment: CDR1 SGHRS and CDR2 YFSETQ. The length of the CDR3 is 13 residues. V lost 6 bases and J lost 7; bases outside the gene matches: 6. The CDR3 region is CASMSGGLNEQFF. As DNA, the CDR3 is TGCGCCAGCATGAGCGGGGGCCTGAATGAGCAGTTCTTC. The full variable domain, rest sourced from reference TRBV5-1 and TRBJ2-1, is KAGVTQTPRYLIKTRGQQVTLSCSPISGHRSVSWYQQTPGQGLQFLFEYFSETQRNKGNFPGRFSGRQFSNSRSEMNVSTLELGDSALYLCASMSGGLNEQFFGPGTRLTVL.

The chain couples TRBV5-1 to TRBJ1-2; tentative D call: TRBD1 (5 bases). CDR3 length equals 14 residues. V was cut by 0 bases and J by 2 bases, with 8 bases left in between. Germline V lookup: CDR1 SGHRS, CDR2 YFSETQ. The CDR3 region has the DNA TGCGCCAGCAGCTTGGACTCAGGGAACTATGGCTACACCTTC. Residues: CASSLDSGNYGYTF.

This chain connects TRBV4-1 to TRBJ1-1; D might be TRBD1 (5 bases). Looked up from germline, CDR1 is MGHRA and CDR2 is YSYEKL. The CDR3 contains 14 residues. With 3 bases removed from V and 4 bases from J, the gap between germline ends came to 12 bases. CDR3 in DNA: TGCGCCAGCAGCCAGAGATGGGGGACCACTGAAGCTTTCTTT. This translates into CASSQRWGTTEAFF.

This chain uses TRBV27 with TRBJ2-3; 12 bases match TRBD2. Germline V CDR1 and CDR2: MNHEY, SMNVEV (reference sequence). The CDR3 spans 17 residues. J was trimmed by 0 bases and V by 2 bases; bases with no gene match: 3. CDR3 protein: CASSLRGLAGSTDTQYF. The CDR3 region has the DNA TGTGCCAGCAGTTTACGCGGACTAGCGGGGAGCACAGATACGCAGTATTTT.

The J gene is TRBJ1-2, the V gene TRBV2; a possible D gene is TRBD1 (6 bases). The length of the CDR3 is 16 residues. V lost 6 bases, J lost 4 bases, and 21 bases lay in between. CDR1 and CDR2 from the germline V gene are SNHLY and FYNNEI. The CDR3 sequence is CASRPRGGTSSYGYTF. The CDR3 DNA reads TGTGCCAGCAGGCCTCGGGGGGGCACCTCATCCTATGGCTACACCTTC.

CDR3 bases: TGCAGCGCGATTAGGAACACTGAAGCTTTCTTT. This sequence encodes CSAIRNTEAFF. The chain combines TRBV29-1 with TRBJ1-1; D remains unclear. V dropped 7 bases and J dropped 1 base, with 7 bases sitting between them. Germline CDR1 reads SQVTM; CDR2 reads ANQGSEA. The CDR3 runs to 11 residues. Full variable domain (outside the CDR3, taken from reference TRBV29-1 and TRBJ1-1): SAVISQKPSRDICQRGTSLTIQCQVDSQVTMMFWYRQQPGQSLTLIATANQGSEATYESGFVIDKFPISRPNLTFSTLTVSNMSPEDSSIYLCSAIRNTEAFFGQGTRLTVV.

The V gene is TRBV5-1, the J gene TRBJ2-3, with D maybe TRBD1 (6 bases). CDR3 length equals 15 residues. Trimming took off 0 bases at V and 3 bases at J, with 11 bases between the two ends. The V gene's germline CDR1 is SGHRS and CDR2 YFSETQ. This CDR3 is CASSLAHTGTDTQYF. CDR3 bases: TGCGCCAGCAGCTTGGCCCATACAGGGACAGATACGCAGTATTTT.

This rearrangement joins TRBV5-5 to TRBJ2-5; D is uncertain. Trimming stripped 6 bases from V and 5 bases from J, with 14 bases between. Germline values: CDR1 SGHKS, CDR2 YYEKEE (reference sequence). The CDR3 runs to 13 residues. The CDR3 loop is CASTPQGWETQYF. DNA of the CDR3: TGTGCCAGCACCCCCCAAGGGTGGGAGACCCAGTACTTC.

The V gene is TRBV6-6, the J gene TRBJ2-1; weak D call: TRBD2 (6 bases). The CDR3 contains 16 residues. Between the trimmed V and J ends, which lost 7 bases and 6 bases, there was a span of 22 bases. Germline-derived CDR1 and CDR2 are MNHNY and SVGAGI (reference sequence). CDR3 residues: CASNQMGQAGSNEQFF. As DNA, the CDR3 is TGTGCCAGCAACCAAATGGGGCAGGCGGGATCCAATGAGCAGTTCTTC.